A single T cell receptor beta chain is shown here with its context. The data belong to a study of blood T cell repertoires in COVID-19. On the study more broadly: The analysed material was cDNA or gDNA that came from T cells, B-cell-depleted T cells, or PBMCs.

The authors' processing: Estimation of nucleated cell counts relied on the amplification of reference gene primers. Assay: immunoSEQ multiplex PCR; the TCRdb copy retains only in-frame clones and omits some. The V and J calls and clone size come from that table; D and trimming were worked out from the DNA. Of 260,000 or so clones listed, roughly 88% are singletons. This TCR derives from a human donor in a cohort sampled during active COVID-19. The sequencing input was peripheral blood.

The CDR3 coding sequence is TGTGCCAGTAGTATTACGGACGGGAGGAGTGCGAACACCGGGGAGCTGTTTTTT. As protein: CASSITDGRSANTGELFF. The V gene is TRBV19, the J gene TRBJ2-2, with TRBD2 identical over 7 bases. With V trimmed by 3 bases and J by 0 bases, 10 bases remained unmatched. Looked up from germline, CDR1 is LNHDA and CDR2 is SQIVND (reference sequence). This CDR3 is 18 amino acids long.